Included here is one TCR beta chain sequence, with context. The antigen is not known. The conserved closing phenylalanine or tryptophan is absent in this CDR3, likely reflecting a read error. Germline V gene data show CDR1 as SGHAT and CDR2 as FQDESV (reference sequence). V was trimmed by 5 bases and J by 6 bases, leaving 22 bases between them. The CDR3 extends over 16 amino acids. CD8+CD57+ cell expansion had been shown by flow cytometry in patients chosen for sequencing. Genomic DNA acted as the template from which TCR beta VDJ combination and CDR3 sequence profiling were carried out. Each CDR3 protein gets one entry after TCRdb re-called the reads with MiXCR. The table has under 200,000 distinct CDR3 sequences, around half seen once. The data derive from a study of CD8+CD57+ T cells in acquired aplastic anemia. Study-level points and caveats: CD8+ Simpson's diversity did not differ significantly between patients and controls.

The gene calls are TRBV11-1 and TRBJ1-2; D is uncertain. Material for sequencing was sorted CD4+, CD8+, or CD8+CD57+ T cells (not recorded which) from PBMCs. The receptor was isolated from a human donor with aplastic anemia. CDR3 sequence: CASSTSVRHRSDGYTL. The CDR3 bases are TGTGCCAGCAGCACGTCCGTGAGACACCGCTCGGATGGCTACACCCTC.